These T cell receptor beta chains were read from a single sample in a study of T-cell reconstitution after alpha-beta-depleted transplantation in children. One entry per CDR3 protein, called by TCRdb with MiXCR from the PCR reads. The sample includes approximately 190,000 distinct CDR3 sequences, roughly 9.1% of them seen just once. The sample here was PBMCs, mostly from graft donor cells, taken 360 days after TCRalphabeta/CD19-depleted stem cell transplant. All receptors come from a male patient between 2 and 10 years old who had a stem cell transplant for acute myeloid leukemia, so the T cells may come from the graft donor. Each CDR3 is given with its conserved first and last residue. Fields, in order: J gene, V gene, CDR3 protein.

J: TRBJ2-1
V: TRBV4-1
CDR3: CASSQPGGGNEQFF

J: TRBJ2-7
V: TRBV9
CDR3: CASSASGTGAYEQYF

J: TRBJ2-2
V: TRBV6-1
CDR3: CASRGGLGTGELFF

J: TRBJ2-2
V: TRBV5-4
CDR3: CASSGGLGNTGELFF

J: TRBJ2-5
V: TRBV12-3/TRBV12-4
CDR3: CASSPIDGEQYF

J: TRBJ1-5
V: TRBV19
CDR3: CASSVTRDNQHF

J: TRBJ2-7
V: TRBV20-1
CDR3: CSARGFRTGAALEQYF

J: TRBJ2-1
V: TRBV27
CDR3: CASSPIAGVTGEQFF

J: TRBJ2-3
V: TRBV12-3/TRBV12-4
CDR3: CASSFTGLDTQYF

J: TRBJ2-1
V: TRBV7-2
CDR3: CASSLTSLVYNEQFF

J: TRBJ1-1
V: TRBV19
CDR3: CASSGQSGTEAFF

J: TRBJ2-7
V: TRBV4-1
CDR3: CASSQVAPNTYEQYF

J: TRBJ2-1
V: TRBV19
CDR3: CASSMELAGGDEQFF

J: TRBJ1-4
V: TRBV6-5
CDR3: CASSSIRDTFLEKLFF

J: TRBJ1-2
V: TRBV3-1
CDR3: CASSQVSGYRGYTF

J: TRBJ2-7
V: TRBV5-1
CDR3: CASSLDWQAAYEQYF

J: TRBJ2-2
V: TRBV3-1
CDR3: CATSQGPFGGAAGELFF

J: TRBJ1-2
V: TRBV7-2
CDR3: CASSPREDYGYTF

J: TRBJ2-5
V: TRBV12-3/TRBV12-4
CDR3: CASSLRTGQQETQYF

J: TRBJ2-1
V: TRBV6-1
CDR3: CASLERLAGEQFF

J: TRBJ2-2
V: TRBV7-9
CDR3: CASGTRTDRKNTGELFF

J: TRBJ2-7
V: TRBV15
CDR3: CATSRLRSYEQYF

J: TRBJ2-5
V: TRBV7-9
CDR3: CASNLWVLGARETQYF

J: TRBJ2-2
V: TRBV7-2
CDR3: CASSTAGVLLTGELFF

J: TRBJ2-1
V: TRBV9
CDR3: CASSARGSYNEQFF

J: TRBJ1-3
V: TRBV4-1
CDR3: CASSQFRASGNTIYF

J: TRBJ2-3
V: TRBV12-3/TRBV12-4
CDR3: CASRTPGATDTQYF

J: TRBJ2-3
V: TRBV29-1
CDR3: CSAGTLHNPTDTQYF

J: TRBJ2-1
V: TRBV11-2
CDR3: CASSFLSSGSSYNEQFF

J: TRBJ1-2
V: TRBV29-1
CDR3: CSTTGRMNYGYTF

J: TRBJ2-1
V: TRBV12-3/TRBV12-4
CDR3: CASSLTLAGGHNEQFF

J: TRBJ2-7
V: TRBV5-1
CDR3: CASSWGALGESYEQYF

J: TRBJ2-7
V: TRBV7-8
CDR3: CASSLVGTSGISYEQYF

J: TRBJ1-5
V: TRBV10-3
CDR3: CAISEARQGGNNQPQHF

J: TRBJ2-7
V: TRBV29-1
CDR3: CSVDRTPGEGSEQYF

J: TRBJ2-2
V: TRBV20-1
CDR3: CSARAGLAVGGELFF

J: TRBJ2-1
V: TRBV14
CDR3: CASSLGTTEQFF

J: TRBJ2-1
V: TRBV24-1
CDR3: CATSAGQSSYNEQFF

J: TRBJ1-1
V: TRBV29-1
CDR3: CSVVGAPNTEAFF

J: TRBJ2-7
V: TRBV7-2
CDR3: CASSFRQGAGEQYF

J: TRBJ2-1
V: TRBV4-3
CDR3: CASSQEEPANPTNEQFF

J: TRBJ2-7
V: TRBV6-2/TRBV6-3
CDR3: CAGRDSVKWEQYF

J: TRBJ1-5
V: TRBV7-2
CDR3: CASSLGAGNQPQHF

J: TRBJ2-5
V: TRBV12-5
CDR3: CASGLPGGETQYF

J: TRBJ1-3
V: TRBV12-3/TRBV12-4
CDR3: CASSLFDSLSGNTIYF